Listed below are T cell receptor beta chains from one sample, sequenced in a study of identifying expanded T cells in peripheral blood. Profiled with immunoSEQ multiplex PCR; TCRdb holds only in-frame clones, not every one. The sample includes around 80,000 clones, roughly 88% of them seen just once. Sequenced input: blood. These receptor sequences come from a person between 18 and 70 years old in good health. The CDR3 runs from the conserved cysteine through the conserved F or W. A D gene is named only where the DNA matches it firmly. Size is stated for part of the rows, as once, few or many counts, or as a class when the clone is expanded.

>NA|TRBV6-1|NA|TRBJ1-1
TGTGCCAGCAGTGAACCAGGGCGGATAGGCACTGAAGCTTTCTTT
CASSEPGRIGTEAFF
>once|TRBV4-1|NA|TRBJ1-2
TGCGCCAGCAGCCCGAGCGGTCAGGGTCCGAACTATGGCTACACCTTC
CASSPSGQGPNYGYTF
>NA|TRBV5-6|NA|TRBJ1-2
TGTGCCAGCAGCTCTTACAGCCATTTTTCCTATGGCTACACCTTC
CASSSYSHFSYGYTF
>NA|TRBV4-2|NA|TRBJ2-1
TGTGCCAGCAGCCAAGATGAGGATAACTACAATGAGCAGTTCTTC
CASSQDEDNYNEQFF
>NA|TRBV29-1|NA|TRBJ2-3
TGCAGCGCTGCCCGAACAGGAACAGATACGCAGTATTTT
CSAARTGTDTQYF
>few|TRBV30|NA|TRBJ1-5
TGTGCCTGGAGTGTAGCTCCCGGTGGTCAGCCCCAGCATTTT
CAWSVAPGGQPQHF
>NA|TRBV7-2|TRBD2|TRBJ2-7
TGTGCCAGCAGCTTAAATATCGGTAAGACTAGCGGGGCCTACGAGCAGTACTTC
CASSLNIGKTSGAYEQYF
>medium-sized|TRBV5-5|TRBD1|TRBJ2-3
TGTGCCAGCAGCTCAGGGGGACAAGGGGATACGCAGTATTTT
CASSSGGQGDTQYF
>NA|TRBV5-4|NA|TRBJ2-3
TGTGCCAGCAGCTTGAGCGGTTTGGATACGCAGTATTTT
CASSLSGLDTQYF
>NA|TRBV5-1|NA|TRBJ1-5
TGCGCCAGCAGCTTGGGGGGGGGCGATCAGCCCCAGCATTTT
CASSLGGGDQPQHF
>NA|TRBV7-2|NA|TRBJ2-1
TGTGCCAGCAGCTTAGCGAATCCCGGGACTGAGCAGTTCTTC
CASSLANPGTEQFF
>NA|TRBV11-2|NA|TRBJ2-1
TGTGCCAGCAGCTTGGACTTAAGCTCCTACAATGAGCAGTTCTTC
CASSLDLSSYNEQFF
>NA|TRBV5-1|NA|TRBJ2-7
TGCGCCAGCAGCTTGGTTGGGCTCTCCTACGAGCAGTACTTC
CASSLVGLSYEQYF
>NA|TRBV7-9|NA|TRBJ1-2
TGTGCCACCGGGACGGAGAACTATGGCTACACCTTC
CATGTENYGYTF
>NA|TRBV25-1|NA|TRBJ2-5
TGTGCCAGCAGTGATGGGGTCCGTCCGTCACCTCAAGAGACCCAGTACTTC
CASSDGVRPSPQETQYF
>NA|TRBV6-1|NA|TRBJ1-2
TGTGCCAGCAGTATTAACTATGGCTACACCTTC
CASSINYGYTF
>NA|TRBV6-5|NA|TRBJ1-5
TGTGCCAGCAGCCTCAACGGGTTAGGGCAGCCCCAGCATTTT
CASSLNGLGQPQHF
>NA|TRBV5-6|NA|TRBJ1-2
TGTGCCAGCAGCTTGGAGGTTCCGGGGGCTAAAACCTTC
CASSLEVPGAKTF
>NA|TRBV5-1|NA|TRBJ1-6
TGCGCCAGCAGCTTGAGTTTCGGGCAGCCCCATTCACCCCTCCACTTT
CASSLSFGQPHSPLHF
>NA|TRBV5-4|TRBD1|TRBJ1-3
TGTGCCAGCAGCCCGGGGACAGGGCCTGGAAACACCATATATTTT
CASSPGTGPGNTIYF
>NA|TRBV4-3|NA|TRBJ1-1
TGCGCCAGCAGCCAACCCGGGACCGCTGTGGGGTTACAAAGCACTGAAGCTTTCTTT
CASSQPGTAVGLQSTEAFF
>NA|TRBV10-3|NA|TRBJ2-6
TGTGCCATCAGTGACTCAAGGTCGGGGAACGCTGGGGCCAACGTCCTGACTTTC
CAISDSRSGNAGANVLTF
>NA|TRBV10-3|NA|TRBJ1-1
TGTGCCATCAGTGAGGGGGCAGGGAACACTGAAGCTTTCTTT
CAISEGAGNTEAFF
>NA|TRBV7-7|NA|TRBJ2-3
TGTGCTAGCAGTGGGAGCGGAGATACGCAGTATTTT
CASSGSGDTQYF
>NA|TRBV19|NA|TRBJ2-1
TGTGCCAGTAGTATTATTAGTCGACAGGGAGGTAACAATGAGCAGTTCTTC
CASSIISRQGGNNEQFF
>NA|TRBV6-4|TRBD2|TRBJ2-1
TGTGCCAGCAGTGACTGGTCTAGCGGTGAGCAGTTCTTC
CASSDWSSGEQFF
>once|TRBV28|TRBD2|TRBJ2-5
TGTGCCAGCACCTTAGGAAGACTAGCGCAAGAGACCCAGTACTTC
CASTLGRLAQETQYF
>NA|TRBV11-3|NA|TRBJ2-7
TGTGCCAGCAGCTTAGGAGCCCCCGGGGCAGGGGTAAGCTACGAGCAGTACTTC
CASSLGAPGAGVSYEQYF
>NA|TRBV12-5|NA|TRBJ1-1
TGTGCTAGTGCCCACGGGGGGGCGAGGCCTGAAGCTTTCTTT
CASAHGGARPEAFF
>NA|TRBV28|TRBD1|TRBJ1-1
TGTGCCACCGTGATCGCAGGGGGGAACACTGAAGCTTTCTTT
CATVIAGGNTEAFF
>NA|TRBV30|NA|TRBJ2-2
TGTGCCTGTTCCGGGTGGATGACCGGGGAGCTGTTTTTT
CACSGWMTGELFF
>NA|TRBV29-1|NA|TRBJ1-1
TGCAGCGTTGAGAAGGACGTGAACACTGAAGCTTTCTTT
CSVEKDVNTEAFF
>NA|TRBV5-1|NA|TRBJ1-1
TGCGCCAGCAGGGAAGGGCTGAAGGCTTTCTTT
CASREGLKAFF
>NA|TRBV6-1|NA|TRBJ1-6
TGTGCCAGCAGTGAACCCCCACAGGGATTTAATTCACCCCTCCACTTT
CASSEPPQGFNSPLHF
>NA|TRBV5-6|TRBD1|TRBJ2-7
TGTGCCAGCAGCTGGGGACAGGGGGCATACGAGCAGTACTTC
CASSWGQGAYEQYF
>NA|TRBV10-2|NA|TRBJ1-6
TGCGCCAGCAGTGAAAATTGGGAGGTCGAGTCACCCCTCCACTTT
CASSENWEVESPLHF
>NA|TRBV19|NA|TRBJ1-5
TGTGCCAGTAATCAGGGCCCGAATCAGCCCCAGCATTTT
CASNQGPNQPQHF
>NA|TRBV14|NA|TRBJ2-3
TGTGCCAGCAGCCAAACTCCCAGCACAGATACGCAGTATTTT
CASSQTPSTDTQYF